This T cell receptor beta chain was sequenced in a study of blood T cell repertoires in COVID-19. Germline assignment: CDR1 KGHDR and CDR2 SFDVKD. The CDR3 loop spans 13 amino acids. V lost 4 bases and J lost 0, with 5 bases in between. The table came from immunoSEQ multiplex PCR; TCRdb's copy has only in-frame clones and leaves some out. The sample holds fewer than 350,000 clones, around 90% seen once. The rearrangement links TRBV24-1 to TRBJ1-1, with D hard to call. The sample taken for sequencing was PBMCs or T cells enriched from blood (not recorded which). The TCR comes from a man in his sixties who had recovered from COVID-19. This CDR3 reads CATSEGVNTEAFF. The CDR3 DNA sequence: TGTGCCACCAGTGAAGGAGTGAACACTGAAGCTTTCTTT.